This T cell receptor (beta chain) emerged from a study of blood T cell repertoires in COVID-19. Study as a whole: Spain, Italy and the United States supplied samples that represented acute and convalescent COVID-19. T cells, B-cell-depleted T cells, or PBMCs supplied cDNA or gDNA.

As handled by the study authors: Amplified reference gene primers provided the basis for estimating nucleated cell counts. Measured with immunoSEQ multiplex PCR; TCRdb has only the in-frame clones, and not every one. The V and J calls and clone size are taken from that table; D and trimming were inferred from the DNA. The data hold fewer than 250,000 clones, with around nine tenths observed a single time. The CDR3 has 18 amino acids. V dropped 1 base and J dropped 5; count of bases not matched to a gene: 16. Germline loops: CDR1 SEHNR, CDR2 FQNEAQ (reference sequence). This chain links TRBV7-9 with TRBJ1-2, with TRBD1 identical over 7 bases. Material for sequencing was peripheral blood. The TCR was taken from a woman aged 60 to 75 who had recovered from COVID-19. The CDR3 coding sequence is TGTGCCAGCAGCTTAGGGGTAAAAACGGGACAGACCAAATATGGCTACACCTTC. The encoded protein is CASSLGVKTGQTKYGYTF.